The rows below give T cell receptor beta chains drawn from one sample of a study of blood T cells in healthy people across ages. TCRdb re-derived calls from the 5' RACE reads in MiXCR, one entry per CDR3 protein. This table has roughly 720,000 distinct CDR3 sequences, 53% appearing once. Sample: blood. These receptors all stem from an older man in good health. CDR3s include the opening cysteine and the closing phenylalanine or tryptophan. A D gene is named only where the DNA matches it firmly. Where a row states a size, it is once, few, many or the class of an expanded clone; other rows omit it.

TRBJ2-7 | TRBV10-3 | few | TRBD1 | CAIRTGGEQYF | TGTGCCATCCGGACAGGGGGCGAGCAGTACTTC
TRBJ2-5 | TRBV18 | NA | NA | CASSPAGRGETQYF | TGTGCCAGCTCACCGGCAGGTCGAGGGGAGACCCAGTACTTC
TRBJ2-7 | TRBV11-2 | NA | NA | CASSAGNAGGTHEQYF | TGTGCCAGCAGCGCAGGGAATGCCGGGGGTACCCACGAGCAGTACTTC
TRBJ2-7 | TRBV3-1 | NA | NA | CASSQRSYEQYF | TGTGCCAGCAGCCAACGGTCCTACGAGCAGTACTTC
TRBJ1-2 | TRBV5-6 | NA | TRBD1 | CASSWPGTGDGYTF | TGTGCCAGCAGCTGGCCCGGGACAGGGGATGGCTACACCTTC
TRBJ2-7 | TRBV7-9 | NA | NA | CASSPTGSSLSYEQYF | TGTGCCAGCAGCCCCACAGGTTCAAGCCTCTCCTACGAGCAGTACTTC
TRBJ1-5 | TRBV10-3 | NA | TRBD1 | CAISGGQGENQPQHF | TGTGCCATCAGTGGTGGACAGGGGGAAAATCAGCCCCAGCATTTT
TRBJ1-4 | TRBV7-9 | NA | NA | CASSFPVSGEKLFF | TGTGCCAGCAGCTTCCCCGTATCCGGTGAAAAACTGTTTTTT
TRBJ2-5 | TRBV28 | few | NA | CASSLSSSGQETQYF | TGTGCCAGCAGTTTATCTTCAAGCGGCCAAGAGACCCAGTACTTC
TRBJ1-2 | TRBV20-1 | NA | TRBD1 | CSASRVGQGHYGYTF | TGCAGTGCTAGCCGGGTAGGACAGGGCCACTATGGCTACACCTTC
TRBJ2-5 | TRBV29-1 | once | NA | CSAERGSKETQYF | TGCAGCGCTGAGAGGGGTTCCAAAGAGACCCAGTACTTC
TRBJ2-7 | TRBV7-2 | NA | NA | CASSLEARGAYEQYF | TGTGCCAGCAGCTTAGAGGCGAGAGGGGCCTACGAGCAGTACTTC
TRBJ1-2 | TRBV2 | NA | NA | CASSEQKTYGYTF | TGTGCCAGCAGTGAGCAGAAGACCTATGGCTACACCTTC
TRBJ2-1 | TRBV20-1 | NA | TRBD1 | CSASGQMHNEQFF | TGCAGTGCTTCGGGACAGATGCACAATGAGCAGTTCTTC
TRBJ2-1 | TRBV20-1 | NA | TRBD2 | CSARGPGGRVWFF | TGCAGTGCTAGAGGCCCTGGCGGGAGGGTCTGGTTCTTC
TRBJ2-7 | TRBV5-6 | few | NA | CASSRAASGPYEQYF | TGTGCCAGCAGCCGAGCTGCGAGCGGCCCCTACGAGCAGTACTTC
TRBJ2-1 | TRBV5-1 | NA | TRBD2 | CASSRLAGSSNEQFF | TGCGCCAGCAGCCGACTAGCGGGATCTAGCAATGAGCAGTTCTTC
TRBJ2-7 | TRBV29-1 | NA | NA | CSVGQFYEQYF | TGCAGCGTGGGACAATTCTACGAGCAGTACTTC
TRBJ2-2 | TRBV5-8 | NA | NA | CASRISGELFF | TGTGCCAGCCGCATATCCGGGGAGCTGTTTTTT
TRBJ2-6 | TRBV4-1 | few | NA | CASSPKQGPGSGANVLTF | TGCGCCAGCAGCCCAAAGCAGGGGCCCGGCTCTGGGGCCAACGTCCTGACTTTC
TRBJ1-5 | TRBV20-1 | few | NA | CSATRGQEPQHF | TGCAGTGCCACGAGGGGTCAAGAGCCCCAGCATTTT
TRBJ2-1 | TRBV10-3 | NA | NA | CAISVSNNEQFF | TGTGCCATCAGTGTAAGTAACAATGAGCAGTTCTTC
TRBJ2-5 | TRBV20-1 | few | NA | CSARPGAETQYF | TGCAGTGCTAGACCTGGAGCAGAGACCCAGTACTTC
TRBJ2-5 | TRBV3-1 | NA | NA | CASSQPAGLQETQYF | TGTGCCAGCAGCCAGCCAGCGGGCCTCCAAGAGACCCAGTACTTC
TRBJ1-1 | TRBV10-3 | NA | TRBD1 | CATRTGSEAFF | TGTGCCACCAGGACAGGGTCTGAAGCTTTCTTT
TRBJ2-5 | TRBV6-6 | few | NA | CASSYFDSVAQTQYF | TGTGCCAGCAGTTACTTTGACAGCGTAGCCCAGACCCAGTACTTC
TRBJ2-1 | TRBV18 | NA | NA | CASSQNSDNEQFF | TGTGCCAGCTCACAAAATAGCGACAATGAGCAGTTCTTC
TRBJ2-5 | TRBV5-6 | few | NA | CASSLALANQETQYF | TGTGCCAGCAGCTTGGCCCTAGCGAATCAAGAGACCCAGTACTTC
TRBJ1-4 | TRBV20-1 | few | TRBD1 | CSARVQGSTNEKLFF | TGCAGTGCTAGAGTACAGGGGTCAACTAATGAAAAACTGTTTTTT
TRBJ2-6 | TRBV24-1 | NA | TRBD2 | CATSDPGLAGDSGANVLTF | TGTGCCACCAGTGACCCTGGACTAGCGGGAGATTCCGGGGCCAACGTCCTGACTTTC
TRBJ2-1 | TRBV2 | NA | TRBD1 | CASSPGQGRNEQFF | TGTGCCAGCAGTCCGGGACAGGGGAGGAATGAGCAGTTCTTC
TRBJ2-5 | TRBV20-1 | NA | TRBD1 | CSASHRTGGMETQYF | TGCAGTGCTAGCCATCGGACAGGGGGCATGGAGACCCAGTACTTC
TRBJ2-7 | TRBV4-2 | many | TRBD2 | CASSQGLAYEQYF | TGTGCCAGCAGCCAGGGACTAGCCTACGAGCAGTACTTC
TRBJ1-2 | TRBV5-1 | NA | TRBD1 | CASSLDGQGPNYGYTF | TGCGCCAGCAGCTTGGACGGACAGGGGCCTAACTATGGCTACACCTTC
TRBJ2-3 | TRBV6-6 | NA | TRBD1 | CASRTGGEHRYAYF | TGTGCCAGTCGGACAGGGGGCGAGCACAGATACGCGTATTTT
TRBJ2-7 | TRBV10-3 | many | NA | CAIRTGTVTYEQYF | TGTGCCATCAGAACCGGGACGGTGACCTACGAGCAGTACTTC
TRBJ2-1 | TRBV12-3/TRBV12-4 | few | NA | CASTPSGLSYNEQFF | TGTGCCAGCACCCCCTCGGGATTGTCCTACAATGAGCAGTTCTTC
TRBJ1-2 | TRBV16 | NA | NA | CASTQPPTNYGYTF | TGTGCCAGCACCCAGCCGCCCACCAACTATGGCTACACCTTC
TRBJ2-1 | TRBV5-5 | few | TRBD2 | CASRVGTSRDNEQFF | TGTGCCAGCAGGGTTGGGACTAGCCGGGACAATGAGCAGTTCTTC
TRBJ1-5 | TRBV9 | NA | NA | CASSVGGSGSNQPQHF | TGTGCCAGCAGCGTAGGGGGGAGCGGTAGCAATCAGCCCCAGCATTTT
TRBJ2-7 | TRBV29-1 | NA | TRBD1 | CSVERAGGRYEQYF | TGCAGCGTCGAGAGGGCAGGGGGACGCTACGAGCAGTACTTC
TRBJ2-1 | TRBV20-1 | NA | TRBD1 | CSARDPGQGRHEQFF | TGCAGTGCTAGAGATCCGGGACAGGGGCGTCATGAGCAGTTCTTC
TRBJ2-3 | TRBV5-1 | few | TRBD2 | CASSLVASGSTDTQYF | TGCGCCAGCAGCTTGGTGGCTAGCGGAAGCACAGATACGCAGTATTTT